This TCR beta chain was recovered during a study of blood T cell repertoires in COVID-19. For the study at large: There were acute and convalescent COVID-19 samples, and they came from the United States, Italy and Spain. From T cells, B-cell-depleted T cells, or PBMCs came the material, which was cDNA or gDNA.

In the original analysis: For nucleated cells, counts were estimated from reference gene primer amplification. Profiling relied on immunoSEQ multiplex PCR, and the TCRdb table lists in-frame clones only, not all of them. From that table come the V and J calls and clone size; the DNA was used to work out D and trimming. The data show approximately 290,000 clones, with more than 85% seen just once and about 0.8% held by the top ten. Trimming cost V 5 bases and J 4 bases; bases outside gene matches: 12. The V gene's germline CDR1 is SGHRS and CDR2 YFSETQ. The CDR3 spans 16 residues. The V and J genes are TRBV5-1 and TRBJ2-3; the match to TRBD2 covers 8 bases. This clonotype was sampled from a man between 25 and 39 years old with acute or convalescent COVID-19. Sequencing used peripheral blood. The CDR3 coding sequence is TGCGCCAGCAGTCTCCCGTTAGCGGGAAACTCAGATACGCAGTATTTT. It is translated as CASSLPLAGNSDTQYF.